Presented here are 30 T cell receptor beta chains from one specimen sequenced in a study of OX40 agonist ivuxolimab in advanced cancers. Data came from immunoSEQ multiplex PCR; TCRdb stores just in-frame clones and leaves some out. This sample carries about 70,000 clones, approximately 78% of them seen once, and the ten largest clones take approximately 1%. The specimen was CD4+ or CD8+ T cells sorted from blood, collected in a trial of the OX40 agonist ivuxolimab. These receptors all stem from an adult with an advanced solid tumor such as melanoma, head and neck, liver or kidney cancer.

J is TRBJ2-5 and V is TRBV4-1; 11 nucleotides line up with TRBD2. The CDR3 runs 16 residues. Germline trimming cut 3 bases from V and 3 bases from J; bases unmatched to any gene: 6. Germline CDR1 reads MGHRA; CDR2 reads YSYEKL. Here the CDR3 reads CASSQLGLAVKETQYF. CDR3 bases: TGCGCCAGCAGCCAGCTGGGACTAGCGGTTAAAGAGACCCAGTACTTC.

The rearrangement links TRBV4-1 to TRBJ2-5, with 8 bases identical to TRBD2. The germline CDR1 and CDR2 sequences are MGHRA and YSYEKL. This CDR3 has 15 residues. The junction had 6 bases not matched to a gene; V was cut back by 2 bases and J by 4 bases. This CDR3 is CASSQPGGGPETQYF. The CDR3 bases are TGCGCCAGCAGCCAACCGGGGGGGGGACCAGAGACCCAGTACTTC.

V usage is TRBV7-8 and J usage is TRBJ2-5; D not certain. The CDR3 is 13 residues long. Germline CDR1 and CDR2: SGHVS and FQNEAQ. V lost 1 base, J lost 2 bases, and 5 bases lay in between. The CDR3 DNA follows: TGTGCCAGCAGCTTAGGACCGCAAGAGACCCAGTACTTC. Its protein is CASSLGPQETQYF.

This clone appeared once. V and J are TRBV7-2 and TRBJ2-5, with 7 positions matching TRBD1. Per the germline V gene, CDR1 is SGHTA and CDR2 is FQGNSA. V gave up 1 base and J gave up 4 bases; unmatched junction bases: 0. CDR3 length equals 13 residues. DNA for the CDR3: TGTGCCAGCAGCTTAGACAGGGGAGAGACCCAGTACTTC. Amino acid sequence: CASSLDRGETQYF.

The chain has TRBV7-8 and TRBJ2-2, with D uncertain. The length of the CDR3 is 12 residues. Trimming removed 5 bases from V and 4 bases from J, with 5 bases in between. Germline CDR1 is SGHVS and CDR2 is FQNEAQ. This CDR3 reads CASSPPTGELFF. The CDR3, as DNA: TGTGCCAGCAGCCCCCCCACCGGGGAGCTGTTTTTT.

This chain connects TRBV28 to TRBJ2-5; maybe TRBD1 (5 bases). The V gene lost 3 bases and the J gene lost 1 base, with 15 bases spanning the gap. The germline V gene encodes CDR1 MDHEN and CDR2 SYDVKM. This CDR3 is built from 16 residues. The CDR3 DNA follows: TGTGCCAGCAGTTTTCCCCCAGGGAATCTCCAAGAGACCCAGTACTTC. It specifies CASSFPPGNLQETQYF.

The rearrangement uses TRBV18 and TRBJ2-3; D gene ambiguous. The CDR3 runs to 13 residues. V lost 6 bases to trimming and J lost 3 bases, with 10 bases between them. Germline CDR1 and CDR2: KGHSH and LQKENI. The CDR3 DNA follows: TGTGCCAGCTCGCTCGACCGGACAGATACGCAGTATTTT. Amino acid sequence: CASSLDRTDTQYF.

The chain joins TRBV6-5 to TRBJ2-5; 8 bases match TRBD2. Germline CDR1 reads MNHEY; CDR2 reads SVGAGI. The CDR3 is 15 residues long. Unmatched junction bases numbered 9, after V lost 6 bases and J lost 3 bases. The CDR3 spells CASRSLAASKETQYF. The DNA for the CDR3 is TGTGCCAGCAGGTCACTAGCGGCCTCCAAAGAGACCCAGTACTTC.

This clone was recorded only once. CDR3 residues: CASRPLRGGFPYEQYF. The CDR3 DNA reads TGTGCCAGCAGACCCTTGCGGGGGGGATTCCCCTACGAGCAGTACTTC. The V call is TRBV27, the J call TRBJ2-7, with 9 bases matching TRBD2. The CDR3 runs 16 residues. Germline assignment: CDR1 MNHEY and CDR2 SMNVEV (reference sequence). V shed 6 bases and J 2 bases; nucleotides not matched to a gene: 11.

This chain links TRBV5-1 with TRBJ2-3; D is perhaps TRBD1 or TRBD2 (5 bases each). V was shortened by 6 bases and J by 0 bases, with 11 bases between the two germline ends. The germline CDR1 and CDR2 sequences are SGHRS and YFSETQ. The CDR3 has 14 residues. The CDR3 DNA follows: TGCGCCAGCACCCGGGGCTCTAGCACAGATACGCAGTATTTT. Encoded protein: CASTRGSSTDTQYF.

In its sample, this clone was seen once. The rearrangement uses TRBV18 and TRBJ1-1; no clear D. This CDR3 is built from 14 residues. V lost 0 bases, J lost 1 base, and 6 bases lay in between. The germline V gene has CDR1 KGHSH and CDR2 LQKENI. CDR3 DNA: TGTGCCAGCTCACCACCGAACGGGAACACTGAAGCTTTCTTT. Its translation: CASSPPNGNTEAFF.

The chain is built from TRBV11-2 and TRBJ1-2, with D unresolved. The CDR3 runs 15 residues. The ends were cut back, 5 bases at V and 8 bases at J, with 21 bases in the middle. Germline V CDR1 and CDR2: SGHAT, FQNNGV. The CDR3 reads CASSLTITSGGGYTF. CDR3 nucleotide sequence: TGTGCCAGCAGCCTCACTATCACATCTGGCGGGGGCTACACCTTC.

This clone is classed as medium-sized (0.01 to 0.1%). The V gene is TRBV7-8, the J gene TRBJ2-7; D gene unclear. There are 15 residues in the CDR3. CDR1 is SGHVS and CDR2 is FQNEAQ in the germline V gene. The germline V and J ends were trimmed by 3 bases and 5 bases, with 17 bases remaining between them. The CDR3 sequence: CASSLGTGFSNEQYF. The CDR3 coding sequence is TGTGCCAGCAGCTTGGGTACCGGGTTTAGCAACGAGCAGTACTTC.

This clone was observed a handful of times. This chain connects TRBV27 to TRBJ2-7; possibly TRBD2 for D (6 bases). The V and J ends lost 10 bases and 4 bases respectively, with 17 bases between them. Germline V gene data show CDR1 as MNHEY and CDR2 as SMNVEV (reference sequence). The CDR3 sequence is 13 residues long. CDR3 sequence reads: CATSGAGRYEQYF. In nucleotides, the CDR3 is TGTGCCACCTCCGGGGCGGGGCGATACGAGCAGTACTTC.

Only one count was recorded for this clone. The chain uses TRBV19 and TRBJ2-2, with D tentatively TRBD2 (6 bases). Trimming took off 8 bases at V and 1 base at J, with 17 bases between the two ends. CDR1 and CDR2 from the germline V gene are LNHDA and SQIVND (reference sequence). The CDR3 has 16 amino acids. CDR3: CASGGGSGWNTGELFF. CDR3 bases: TGTGCCAGTGGTGGGGGGAGCGGGTGGAACACCGGGGAGCTGTTTTTT.

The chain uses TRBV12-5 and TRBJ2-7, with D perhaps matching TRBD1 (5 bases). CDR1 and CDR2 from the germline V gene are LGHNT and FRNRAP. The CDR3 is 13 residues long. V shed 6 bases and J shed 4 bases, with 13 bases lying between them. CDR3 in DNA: TGTGCTAGTGGCCAGGGCTCTGGGTACGAGCAGTACTTC. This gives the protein CASGQGSGYEQYF.

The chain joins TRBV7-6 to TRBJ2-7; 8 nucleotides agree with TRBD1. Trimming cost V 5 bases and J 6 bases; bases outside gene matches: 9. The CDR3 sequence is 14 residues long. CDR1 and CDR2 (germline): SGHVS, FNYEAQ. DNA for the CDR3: TGTGCCAGCAGCCCAATGCAGGGGGCTGGCGAGCAGTACTTC. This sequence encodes CASSPMQGAGEQYF.

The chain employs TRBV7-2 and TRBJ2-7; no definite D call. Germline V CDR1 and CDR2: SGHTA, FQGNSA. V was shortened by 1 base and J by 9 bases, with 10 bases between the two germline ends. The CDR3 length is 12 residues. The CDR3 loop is CASSLESPRQYF. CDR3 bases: TGTGCCAGCAGCTTAGAGAGTCCCCGGCAGTACTTC.

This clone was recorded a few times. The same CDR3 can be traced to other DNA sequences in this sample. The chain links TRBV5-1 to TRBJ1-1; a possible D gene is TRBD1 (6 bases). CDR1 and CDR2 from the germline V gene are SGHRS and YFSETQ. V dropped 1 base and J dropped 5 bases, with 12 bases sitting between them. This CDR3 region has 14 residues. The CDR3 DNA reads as TGCGCCAGCAGCTTGAGGGGGGAATTTACTGAAGCTTTCTTT. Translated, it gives CASSLRGEFTEAFF.

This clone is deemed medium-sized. Written as DNA, the CDR3 is TGTGCCAGCAGCTGGACAGGGTTCTCTGGAAACACCATATATTTT. Its protein is CASSWTGFSGNTIYF. The rearrangement uses TRBV28 and TRBJ1-3; 8 bases line up with TRBD1. CDR3 size: 15 residues. Losses at the gene ends were 6 bases for V and 0 bases for J; bases not matched to a gene: 4. From germline, CDR1 is MDHEN and CDR2 SYDVKM. The full variable domain, completed using reference TRBV28 and TRBJ1-3, is DVKVTQSSRYLVKRTGEKVFLECVQDMDHENMFWYRQDPGLGLRLIYFSYDVKMKEKGDIPEGYSVSREKKERFSLILESASTNQTSMYLCASSWTGFSGNTIYFGEGSWLTVV.

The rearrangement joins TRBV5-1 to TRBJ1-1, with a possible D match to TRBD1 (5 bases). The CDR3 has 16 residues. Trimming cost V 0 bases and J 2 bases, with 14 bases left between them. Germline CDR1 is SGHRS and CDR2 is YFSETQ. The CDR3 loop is CASSLARQGLNTEAFF. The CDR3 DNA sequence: TGCGCCAGCAGCTTGGCCCGCCAGGGTCTTAACACTGAAGCTTTCTTT.

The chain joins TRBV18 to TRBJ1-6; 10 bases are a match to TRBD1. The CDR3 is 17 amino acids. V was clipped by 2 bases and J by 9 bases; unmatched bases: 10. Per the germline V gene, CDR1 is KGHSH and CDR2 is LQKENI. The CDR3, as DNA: TGTGCCAGCTCACCAAGTTCTCCCGGGACAGGGGCTTCACCCCTCCACTTT. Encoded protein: CASSPSSPGTGASPLHF.

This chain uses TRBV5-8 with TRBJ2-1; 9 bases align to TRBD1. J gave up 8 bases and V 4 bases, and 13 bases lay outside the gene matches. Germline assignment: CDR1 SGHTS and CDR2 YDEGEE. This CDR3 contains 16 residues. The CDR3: CASSRGQGHGFDEQFF. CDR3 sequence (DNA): TGTGCCAGCAGCCGGGGACAGGGTCACGGTTTCGATGAGCAGTTCTTC.

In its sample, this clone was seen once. DNA of the CDR3: TGTGCCAGCAGCATGAGCGGCGGGGGCACAGATACGCAGTATTTT. This gives the protein CASSMSGGGTDTQYF. This sequence joins TRBV7-9 and TRBJ2-3; D possibly corresponds to TRBD2 (6 bases). The CDR3 consists of 15 residues. V was clipped by 5 bases and J by 1 base, with 13 bases between them. Germline V gene sequence: CDR1 SEHNR, CDR2 FQNEAQ (reference sequence).

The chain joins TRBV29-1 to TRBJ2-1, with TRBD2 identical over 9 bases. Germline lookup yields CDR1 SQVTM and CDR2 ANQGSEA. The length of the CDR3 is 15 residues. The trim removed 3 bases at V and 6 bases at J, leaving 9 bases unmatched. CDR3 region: CSVDVGGGAGNEQFF. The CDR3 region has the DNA TGCAGCGTTGATGTTGGCGGGGGGGCCGGCAATGAGCAGTTCTTC.

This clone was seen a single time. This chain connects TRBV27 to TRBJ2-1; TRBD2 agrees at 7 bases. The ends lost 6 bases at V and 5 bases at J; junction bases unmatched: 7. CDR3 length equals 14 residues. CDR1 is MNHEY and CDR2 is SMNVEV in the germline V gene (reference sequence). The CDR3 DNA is TGTGCCAGCAGGACTCGAGCGGGGAACAATGAGCAGTTCTTC. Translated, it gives CASRTRAGNNEQFF.

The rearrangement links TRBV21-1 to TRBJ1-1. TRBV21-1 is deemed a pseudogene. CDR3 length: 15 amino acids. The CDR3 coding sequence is TGTGCCAGCAGCTTCTGGACGGACTTGAACACTGAAGCTTTCTTT. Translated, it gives CASSFWTDLNTEAFF.

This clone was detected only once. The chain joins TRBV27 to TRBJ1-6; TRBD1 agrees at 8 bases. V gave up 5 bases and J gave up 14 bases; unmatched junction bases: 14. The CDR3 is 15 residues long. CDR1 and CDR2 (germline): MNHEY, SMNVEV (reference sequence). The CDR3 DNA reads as TGTGCCAGCAGTCCCAAACAGGGGGTGGGATTTGCCCTCCACTTT. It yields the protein CASSPKQGVGFALHF.

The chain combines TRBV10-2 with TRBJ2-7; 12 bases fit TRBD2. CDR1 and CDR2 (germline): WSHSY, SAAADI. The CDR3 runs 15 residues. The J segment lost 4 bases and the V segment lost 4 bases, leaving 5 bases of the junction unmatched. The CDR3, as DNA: TGCGCCAGCAGTGGCCGGACTAGCGGGGCTTACGAGCAGTACTTC. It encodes CASSGRTSGAYEQYF.

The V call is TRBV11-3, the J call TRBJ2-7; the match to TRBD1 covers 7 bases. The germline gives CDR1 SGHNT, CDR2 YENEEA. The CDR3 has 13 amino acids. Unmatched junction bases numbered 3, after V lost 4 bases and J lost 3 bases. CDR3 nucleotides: TGTGCCAGCAGCTCCCGGGACAGCTACGAGCAGTACTTC. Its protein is CASSSRDSYEQYF.